This TCR beta chain was sequenced in a study of CXCR3-negative and CXCR3-positive naive CD8 T cells. Overall study findings and caveats: CXCR3-positive naive cells carried more hydrophobic TRB CDR3s than CXCR3-negative ones. The study found comparably high diversity in both naive subsets and much lower diversity in memory CD8+ cells.

Per CD8+ T cell subset, triplicate sorts of 300,000 or so cells each were done. Researchers prepared the TRB cDNA libraries using 5' RACE with UMI labels. TCRdb re-called the 5' RACE reads, yielding one record per CDR3 amino acid sequence without DNA. This sample contains 130,000 or so distinct CDR3 sequences. This CDR3 contains 12 residues. Germline CDR1 is MNHEY and CDR2 is SMNVEV (reference sequence). Turning to this clonotype: Its antigen remains unknown.

Sequenced material: naive CXCR3- CD8+ T cells from blood. Subset meaning: CD45RO-CCR7+CD27+CD95- naive CD8+ T cells lacking CXCR3 (TNR3-). The chain couples TRBV27 to TRBJ2-1; the TRBD2 assignment by TCRdb is unverifiable without DNA. The source is a human donor in good health. Some clones in this sample may be carry-over from other donors' samples. The CDR3 here is CATSGRYNEQFF.